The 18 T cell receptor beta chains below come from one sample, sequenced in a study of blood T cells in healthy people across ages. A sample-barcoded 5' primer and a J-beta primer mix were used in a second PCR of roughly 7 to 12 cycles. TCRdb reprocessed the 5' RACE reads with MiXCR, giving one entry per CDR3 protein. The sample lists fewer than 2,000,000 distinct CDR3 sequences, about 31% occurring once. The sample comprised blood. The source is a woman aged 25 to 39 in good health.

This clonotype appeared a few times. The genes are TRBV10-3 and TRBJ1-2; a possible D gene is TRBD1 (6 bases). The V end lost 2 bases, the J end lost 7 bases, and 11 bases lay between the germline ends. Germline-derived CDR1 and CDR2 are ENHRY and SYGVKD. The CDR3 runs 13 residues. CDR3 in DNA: TGTGCCATCAGTGAGCAAGTCAGGGGTGGCTACACCTTC. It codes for CAISEQVRGGYTF.

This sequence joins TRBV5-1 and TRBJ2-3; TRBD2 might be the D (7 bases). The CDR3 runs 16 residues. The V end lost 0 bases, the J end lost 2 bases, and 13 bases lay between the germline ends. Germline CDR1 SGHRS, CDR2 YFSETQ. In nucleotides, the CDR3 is TGCGCCAGCAGCTTGGGCCGGGGGGCCACCACAGATACGCAGTATTTT. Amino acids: CASSLGRGATTDTQYF.

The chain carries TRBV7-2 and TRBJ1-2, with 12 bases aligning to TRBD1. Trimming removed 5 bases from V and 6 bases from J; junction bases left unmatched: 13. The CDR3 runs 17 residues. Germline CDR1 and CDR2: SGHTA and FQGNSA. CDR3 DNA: TGTGCCAGCAGCCCTACAGGGGGACAGGGGGCTGTCAATGGCTACACCTTC. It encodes CASSPTGGQGAVNGYTF.

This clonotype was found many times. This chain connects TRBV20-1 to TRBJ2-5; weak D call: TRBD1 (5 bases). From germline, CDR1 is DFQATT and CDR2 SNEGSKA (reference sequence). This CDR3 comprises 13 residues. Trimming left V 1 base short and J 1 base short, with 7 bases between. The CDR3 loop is CSARGQFQETQYF. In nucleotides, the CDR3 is TGCAGTGCTAGAGGACAGTTCCAAGAGACCCAGTACTTC.

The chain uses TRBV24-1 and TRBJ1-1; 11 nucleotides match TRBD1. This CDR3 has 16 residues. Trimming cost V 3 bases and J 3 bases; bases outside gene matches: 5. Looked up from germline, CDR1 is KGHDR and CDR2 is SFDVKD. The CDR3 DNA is TGTGCCACCAGTGATGCCGGGACAGGGGGGGACACTGAAGCTTTCTTT. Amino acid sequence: CATSDAGTGGDTEAFF.

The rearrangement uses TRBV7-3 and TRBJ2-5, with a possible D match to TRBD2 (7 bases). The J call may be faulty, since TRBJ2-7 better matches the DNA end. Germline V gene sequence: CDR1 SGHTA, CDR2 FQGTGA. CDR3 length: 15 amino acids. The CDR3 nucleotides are TGTGCCAGCAGCCGACGGGGGGCGAGAGTCAACGAGCAGTACTTC. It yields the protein CASSRRGARVNEQYF.

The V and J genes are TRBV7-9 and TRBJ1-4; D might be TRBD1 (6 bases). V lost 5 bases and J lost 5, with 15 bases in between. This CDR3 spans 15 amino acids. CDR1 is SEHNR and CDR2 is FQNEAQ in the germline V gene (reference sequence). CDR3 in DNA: TGTGCCAGCAGCCAATTAGGGGGGCTGAATGAAAAACTGTTTTTT. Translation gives CASSQLGGLNEKLFF.

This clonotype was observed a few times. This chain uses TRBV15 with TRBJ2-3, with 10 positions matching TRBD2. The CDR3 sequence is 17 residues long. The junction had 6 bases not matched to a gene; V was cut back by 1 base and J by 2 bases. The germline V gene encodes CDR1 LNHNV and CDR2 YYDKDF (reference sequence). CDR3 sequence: CATSRAPSGSDTDTQYF. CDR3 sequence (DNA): TGTGCCACCAGCAGAGCTCCTAGCGGGAGTGACACAGATACGCAGTATTTT.

For the CDR3, the DNA is TGTGCCAGCAGCTTCTTCGCTACTAGTTCACCCCTCCACTTT. It is translated as CASSFFATSSPLHF. The rearrangement joins TRBV5-4 to TRBJ1-6; D is undetermined. The V gene lost 2 bases and the J gene lost 9 bases, with 12 bases spanning the gap. The germline V gene encodes CDR1 SGHNT and CDR2 YYREEE (reference sequence). This CDR3 is built from 14 residues.

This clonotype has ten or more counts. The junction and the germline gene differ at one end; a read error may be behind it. The CDR3 nucleotides read TGCGCCAGCGGCCAACCTATCGGGGGGAGCACAGATACGCAGTATTTT. It specifies CASGQPIGGSTDTQYF. The rearrangement uses TRBV4-1 and TRBJ2-3; 7 nucleotides align to TRBD2. The CDR3 covers 16 residues. Germline CDR1 is MGHRA and CDR2 is YSYEKL.

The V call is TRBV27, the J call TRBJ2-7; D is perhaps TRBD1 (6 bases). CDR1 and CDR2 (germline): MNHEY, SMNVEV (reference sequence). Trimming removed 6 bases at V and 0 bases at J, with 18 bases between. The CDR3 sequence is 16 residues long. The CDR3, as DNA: TGTGCCAGCAGAAATGACGGGACAAAGAGCTCCTACGAGCAGTACTTC. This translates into CASRNDGTKSSYEQYF.

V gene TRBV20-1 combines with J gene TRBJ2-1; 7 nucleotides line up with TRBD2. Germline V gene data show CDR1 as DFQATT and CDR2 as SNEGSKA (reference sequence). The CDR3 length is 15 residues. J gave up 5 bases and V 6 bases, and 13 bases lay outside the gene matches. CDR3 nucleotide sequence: TGCAGTGCCCCCTGGGCTAGCGGAGCTGACAATGAGCAGTTCTTC. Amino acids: CSAPWASGADNEQFF.

This CDR3 is CASSSVWRVQGPGAFF. The CDR3 DNA sequence: TGTGCCAGCAGCTCAGTGTGGAGGGTCCAGGGGCCTGGAGCTTTCTTT. The chain is built from TRBV11-2 and TRBJ1-1; D perhaps matches TRBD1 (6 bases). The CDR3 spans 16 residues. CDR1 and CDR2 from the germline V gene are SGHAT and FQNNGV. Deletions cut 4 bases from V and 10 bases from J, with 25 bases between.

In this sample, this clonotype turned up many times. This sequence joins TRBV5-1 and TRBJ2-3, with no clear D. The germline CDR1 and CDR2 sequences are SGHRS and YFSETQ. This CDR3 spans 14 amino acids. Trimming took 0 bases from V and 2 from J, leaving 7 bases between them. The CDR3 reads CASSLGRNTDTQYF. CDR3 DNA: TGCGCCAGCAGCTTGGGGCGGAACACAGATACGCAGTATTTT.

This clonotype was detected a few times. The CDR3 sequence: CASSLEGGQSYEQYF. CDR3 sequence (DNA): TGTGCCAGCAGCTTAGAGGGGGGACAGTCCTACGAGCAGTACTTC. This chain uses TRBV7-9 with TRBJ2-7; TRBD1 is a possible D gene (7 bases). Looked up from germline, CDR1 is SEHNR and CDR2 is FQNEAQ (reference sequence). V was shortened by 1 base and J by 1 base, with 11 bases between the two germline ends. CDR3 length: 15 residues.

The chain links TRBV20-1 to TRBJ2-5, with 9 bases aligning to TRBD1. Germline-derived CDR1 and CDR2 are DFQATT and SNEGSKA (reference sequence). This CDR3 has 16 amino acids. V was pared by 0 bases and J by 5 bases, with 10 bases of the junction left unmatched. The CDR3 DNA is TGCAGTGCTAGAGACCCATGGGACAGGGTCTTCGAGACCCAGTACTTC. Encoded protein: CSARDPWDRVFETQYF.

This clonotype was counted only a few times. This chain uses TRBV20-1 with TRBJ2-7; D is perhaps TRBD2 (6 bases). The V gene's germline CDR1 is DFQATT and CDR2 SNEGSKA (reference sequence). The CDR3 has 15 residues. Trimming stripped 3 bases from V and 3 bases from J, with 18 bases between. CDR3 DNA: TGCAGTGCTAGCCGTATCGGCGGGGTAAACTACGAGCAGTACTTC. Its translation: CSASRIGGVNYEQYF.

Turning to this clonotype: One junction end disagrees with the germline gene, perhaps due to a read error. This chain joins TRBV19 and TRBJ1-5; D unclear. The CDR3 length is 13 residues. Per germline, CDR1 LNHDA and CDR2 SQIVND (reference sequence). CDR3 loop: CASSIETGQPQHF. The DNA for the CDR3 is TGCGCCAGTAGTATAGAGACTGGTCAGCCCCAGCATTTT.